This T cell receptor beta chain came from a study of blood T cells in healthy people across ages. Every donor contributed about 10 milliliters of peripheral blood by blood draw. Each sample yielded at least 6 micrograms of PBMC total RNA. PCR was performed a second time for about 7 to 12 cycles using a sample-barcoded 5' primer and a J-beta primer mix. TCRdb recomputed calls from the 5' RACE reads with MiXCR, one row per CDR3 protein. In the table there are 700,000 to 850,000 distinct CDR3 sequences, approximately 55% of which are singletons. This clonotype was detected a few times. What it binds is unknown. Study-wide points: Per million T cells, TCR beta diversity dropped about linearly as age rose.

CDR3 length: 14 amino acids. V lost 1 base and J lost 4, with 10 bases in between. From germline, CDR1 is SGHTA and CDR2 FQGNSA. The chain joins TRBV7-2 to TRBJ1-2; no reliable D call. The sequence was collected from a man older than 75 in good health. The sequencing sample was made of blood. The CDR3 DNA reads TGTGCCAGCAGCTTAGGAGAAGCTTCCTATGGCTACACCTTC. Translated: CASSLGEASYGYTF.